This T cell receptor (beta chain) was observed in a study of blood T cell repertoires in COVID-19 (dated by TCRdb to 2020 to 2022). Background for the entire study: Samples from collaborators originated in the United States, Italy and Spain and spanned both the acute and convalescent phases of COVID-19. The repertoires were made available in a free public database intended to serve as a resource for research on the immune response to SARS-CoV-2. Nearly every sample came with metadata listing a de-identified subject ID, COVID-19 status, age in years and sex. The material from the prospective study consisted of cDNA or gDNA derived from T cells, B-cell-depleted T cells, or PBMCs. Subjects who had been exposed to COVID-19, were actively infected with it, or had recovered from it provided the deeply sampled blood TCRbeta repertoires that made up the dataset. The samples were drawn from two sources: the first 160 participants of the ongoing ImmuneRACE study, and 1,000 to 1,500 subjects contributed by 6 global collaborators. Where available, HLA class I and class II types were taken from metadata supplied by the sample provider and were not determined by assay-based typing.

Enrolling through a virtual design, the prospective study's participants ranged in age from roughly 18 to 90 years and lived across more than 20 United States geographic areas. In the prospective study, cohorts were assigned on the basis of participant-reported clinical history obtained from a screening survey and a study questionnaire. For ImmuneRACE Cohort 3, a participant was defined as recovered based on two consecutive negative NP/OP PCR tests, clearance by a healthcare professional, or resolution of symptoms. Mobile phlebotomists in the prospective study collected whole blood, serum and a nasopharyngeal or oropharyngeal swab from every participant. Prospective study participants could optionally give additional blood draws and questionnaires over an approximately two-month period. Prospective study blood samples were shipped either frozen or at room temperature before DNA extraction. CDR3 length: 14 amino acids, cysteine to phenylalanine. Only the CDR3 portion is preserved as DNA: 42 bases, with reading frame beginning at the first base. The germline V gene sets CDR1 to ENHRY and CDR2 to SYGVKD. Ends trimmed: V by 6 bases, J by 6 bases; bases unmatched to a gene: 6.

In the case of this clone: What this receptor recognizes is not known. No quality values exist for individual bases; no much larger clone is one base distant.

The immunoSEQ Assay, a bias-controlled multiplex PCR, was used to amplify TCRbeta CDR3 regions from genomic DNA. Concerning the study's data processing: The number of nucleated cells in each sample was estimated by amplification of reference gene primers within the assay. To quantify the absolute abundance of each unique TCRbeta CDR3 rearrangement, sequence reads were collapsed and filtered. For each sample, productive Simpson clonality was calculated by taking the square root of Simpson's diversity index across productive rearrangements. The table comes from immuneACCESS by way of TCRdb, which keeps in-frame sequences with V and J called. Part of the clones is missing from these tables; in studies checked, under half for an unresolved V gene and the rest for unknown reasons. V and J calls and clone size are those listed in that table; D and trimming were worked out from the DNA. The sample table holds some 170,000 clones, of which approximately 85% were seen once. Roughly 6.2% of the sample goes to the ten largest clones.

Beyond this particular receptor, the publication reports: How much clinical and demographic metadata was included differed by source and by participant, and the metadata was provided uncurated.

The specimen sequenced was PBMCs or T cells enriched from blood (not recorded which). This TCR was recovered from a man aged 40-49 years who had recovered from COVID-19. The chain is encoded by TRBV10-3 joined to TRBJ1-2, and TRBD1 aligns with 11 junction nucleotides. The DNA sequence is as follows: TGTGCCATCAGCTTCGGACAGGGGGCTCATGGCTACACCTTC. Translated, this gives CAISFGQGAHGYTF.